A single sample gave rise to the 16 T cell receptor beta chains below, sequenced in a study of neurological immune-mediated disorders. A single record per CDR3 protein comes from TCRdb applying MiXCR to the 5' RACE reads. The data show tens of thousands of distinct CDR3 sequences, 6% to 7% seen once. The specimen was CD4+ T cells from blood. Receptors were obtained from a woman aged 35 to 49 in good health.

The V and J genes are TRBV6-5 and TRBJ2-3, with 14 bases fitting TRBD2. The V and J ends lost 5 bases and 1 base, in that order; junction bases with no gene match: 8. Per the germline V gene, CDR1 is MNHEY and CDR2 is SVGAGI. This CDR3 has 18 amino acids. The CDR3 sequence is CASSRGLAGALGTDTQYF. CDR3 nucleotide sequence: TGTGCCAGCAGTCGGGGACTAGCGGGAGCGTTGGGCACAGATACGCAGTATTTT.

This clonotype showed up many times. The chain carries TRBV28 and TRBJ1-2; TRBD1 matches 7 bases. The V segment lost 7 bases and the J segment 0 bases; nucleotides outside the gene matches: 26. CDR1 is MDHEN, CDR2 SYDVKM, per germline. There are 21 residues in the CDR3. For the CDR3, the DNA is TGTGCCAGCACATACTTTACGACTGGAAGGGGGCGAGTAGGAACTAACTATGGCTACACCTTC. This codes for CASTYFTTGRGRVGTNYGYTF.

In the case of this clonotype: A much bigger clone sits one base away, suggesting this may be a read error. The rearrangement joins TRBV6-6 to TRBJ2-3; 16 positions agree with TRBD2. Germline CDR1 and CDR2: MNHNY and SVGAGI (reference sequence). The CDR3 length is 20 residues. V shed 6 bases and J 2 bases; nucleotides not matched to a gene: 14. CDR3 nucleotides: TGTGCCAGCAGCGCCCCCGGGACTAGCGGGAGGGATTCTAACACAGATACGCAGTATTTT. Encoded protein: CASSAPGTSGRDSNTDTQYF.

This clonotype was observed at least ten times. The chain links TRBV5-1 to TRBJ1-2; D is ambiguous. The CDR3 loop spans 17 amino acids. CDR1 and CDR2 from the germline V gene are SGHRS and YFSETQ. V was clipped by 1 base and J by 1 base, with 17 bases between them. The CDR3 spells CASSLSPSLQINYGYTF. The CDR3 nucleotides are TGCGCCAGCAGCTTGTCCCCTTCTCTACAGATTAACTATGGCTACACCTTC.

This clonotype was counted many times. The rearrangement uses TRBV20-1 and TRBJ2-7, with D possibly called TRBD1 or TRBD2 (5 bases each). With 6 bases removed from V and 4 bases from J, the gap between germline ends came to 22 bases. This CDR3 region has 15 residues. The germline V gene has CDR1 DFQATT and CDR2 SNEGSKA (reference sequence). The DNA of the CDR3 is TGCAGTGCAAGCACTCCGGGACGGCGACCATACGAGCAGTACTTC. Amino acids: CSASTPGRRPYEQYF.

The sample holds many counts of this clonotype. The chain combines TRBV12-3 or TRBV12-4 with TRBJ2-1, with D perhaps being TRBD1 or TRBD2 (5 bases each). The CDR3 totals 14 residues. The V gene lost 4 bases and the J gene lost 8 bases, with 15 bases spanning the gap. In DNA, the CDR3 is TGTGCCAGCAGTTCCCCCGGGGCGTCCGATGAGCAGTTCTTC. Its protein product is CASSSPGASDEQFF.

This clonotype was recorded at least ten times. CDR3 DNA: TGCGCCAGCAGCCCGGGCCCAGCGGGAGGTCGCAATGAGCAGTTCTTC. Encoded protein: CASSPGPAGGRNEQFF. This chain connects TRBV4-1 to TRBJ2-1; TRBD2 matches 9 bases. J gave up 6 bases and V 4 bases, and 10 bases lay outside the gene matches. The CDR3 runs 16 residues. Germline CDR1 and CDR2: MGHRA and YSYEKL.

This clonotype was recorded many times. The chain employs TRBV15 and TRBJ1-1; TRBD1 is a possible D gene (5 bases). CDR1 and CDR2 from the germline V gene are LNHNV and YYDKDF (reference sequence). The V end lost 0 bases, the J end lost 8 bases, and 10 bases lay between the germline ends. The CDR3 spans 13 residues. CDR3 residues: CATSREMSGEAFF. The DNA of the CDR3 is TGTGCCACCAGCAGAGAGATGTCAGGGGAAGCTTTCTTT.

This clonotype was seen at least ten times. The J gene is TRBJ2-1, the V gene TRBV11-2; 7 positions agree with TRBD2. There are 17 residues in the CDR3. The germline gives CDR1 SGHAT, CDR2 FQNNGV. V gave up 0 bases and J gave up 2 bases; unmatched junction bases: 7. The chain's CDR3 is CASSLEDAGAAYNEQFF. The CDR3 nucleotides are TGTGCCAGCAGCTTAGAAGACGCGGGAGCGGCCTACAATGAGCAGTTCTTC.

This clonotype was seen ten or more times. This rearrangement joins TRBV29-1 to TRBJ2-5; no definite D call. The CDR3 has 10 residues. Looked up from germline, CDR1 is SQVTM and CDR2 is ANQGSEA. Between the trimmed V and J ends, which lost 5 bases and 4 bases, there was a span of 5 bases. CDR3: CSVLGETQYF. The CDR3 DNA reads as TGCAGCGTTTTAGGAGAGACCCAGTACTTC.

This clonotype came up many times. The chain is built from TRBV27 and TRBJ1-4; 9 nucleotides agree with TRBD1. J gave up 8 bases and V 0 bases, and 4 bases lay outside the gene matches. Germline CDR1 MNHEY, CDR2 SMNVEV (reference sequence). The CDR3 runs to 15 residues. The CDR3 coding sequence is TGTGCCAGCAGTTTATCTCTTGGGACAGGGGAAAAACTGTTTTTT. Its translation: CASSLSLGTGEKLFF.

J is TRBJ2-5 and V is TRBV5-6, with 7 bases identical to TRBD2. Germline loops: CDR1 SGHDT, CDR2 YYEEEE. V shed 0 bases, J shed 0 bases, and the junction held 2 bases outside the gene matches. CDR3 length: 15 amino acids. Written as DNA, the CDR3 is TGTGCCAGCAGCTTGGCCGGGGGGTACCAAGAGACCCAGTACTTC. As protein: CASSLAGGYQETQYF.

There are many counts of this clonotype. The CDR3 DNA sequence: TGTGCCAGCAGTTTATCGGCCCAGGGGTATGGCTACACCTTC. Translating it yields CASSLSAQGYGYTF. V usage is TRBV28 and J usage is TRBJ1-2; D is perhaps TRBD1 (6 bases). Germline V gene lookup returns CDR1 MDHEN and CDR2 SYDVKM. The CDR3 runs 14 residues. The V end lost 1 base, the J end lost 5 bases, and 11 bases lay between the germline ends.

The table lists this clonotype with many counts. In DNA form, the CDR3 reads TGTGCCAGCAGCGTAGCGGCAGACCGTAGCACAGATACGCAGTATTTT. Translation gives CASSVAADRSTDTQYF. J is TRBJ2-3 and V is TRBV9, with D uncertain. Germline-derived CDR1 and CDR2 are SGDLS and YYNGEE. The ends were cut back, 0 bases at V and 0 bases at J, with 11 bases in the middle. This CDR3 has 16 residues.

This clonotype was seen ten or more times. This chain joins TRBV5-1 and TRBJ2-2; D is unresolved. V was clipped by 4 bases and J by 2 bases, with 9 bases between them. The germline V gene encodes CDR1 SGHRS and CDR2 YFSETQ. There are 14 residues in the CDR3. CDR3 region: CASSEKRNTGELFF. The DNA for the CDR3 is TGCGCCAGCAGCGAAAAGAGAAACACCGGGGAGCTGTTTTTT.

This clonotype was seen ten or more times. This chain uses TRBV12-3 or TRBV12-4 with TRBJ2-1; D not resolved. The V end lost 5 bases, the J end lost 6 bases, and 11 bases lay between the germline ends. The CDR3 has 13 residues. CDR3 nucleotide sequence: TGTGCCAGCAGTCCATTTCGGAGCAATGAGCAGTTCTTC. Translated: CASSPFRSNEQFF.